The 5 T cell receptor beta chains below come from one sample, sequenced in a study of blood T cell repertoires in COVID-19. Produced via immunoSEQ multiplex PCR; TCRdb's table is partial and in-frame only. The sample carries about 180,000 clones, around 85% recorded once. The material sequenced was peripheral blood. Receptor source: a man older than 75 with COVID-19, enrolled during active disease.

The chain recombines TRBV5-1 with TRBJ1-2; D perhaps matches TRBD1 (5 bases). The V gene's germline CDR1 is SGHRS and CDR2 YFSETQ. V lost 7 bases, J lost 7 bases, and 20 bases lay in between. This CDR3 has 14 amino acids. The CDR3 bases are TGCGCCAGCGGGGCGGGAACAGACCGCCTTGGCTACACCTTC. Its protein product is CASGAGTDRLGYTF.

The gene calls are TRBV19 and TRBJ1-2; TRBD1 is a possible D gene (6 bases). CDR3 length equals 15 residues. Germline-derived CDR1 and CDR2 are LNHDA and SQIVND (reference sequence). Trimming took off 10 bases at V and 4 bases at J, with 22 bases between the two ends. Written as DNA, the CDR3 is TGTGCCACCCGAACCCAGGGGCGGAAAGGCTATGGCTACACCTTC. This gives the protein CATRTQGRKGYGYTF.

The rearrangement uses TRBV6-5 and TRBJ1-5; TRBD1 might be the D (5 bases). CDR1 is MNHEY and CDR2 is SVGAGI in the germline V gene. This CDR3 is 16 amino acids long. V was shortened by 1 base and J by 5 bases, with 15 bases between the two germline ends. Written as DNA, the CDR3 is TGTGCCAGCAGTTACTTTCAGGGCAGGGAGGATCAGCCCCAGCATTTT. Encoded protein: CASSYFQGREDQPQHF.

The chain combines TRBV6-4 with TRBJ1-5; the D is unclear. This CDR3 is built from 12 residues. V was pared by 3 bases and J by 7 bases, with 7 bases between. Germline CDR1 MRHNA, CDR2 SNTAGT. CDR3 bases: TGTGCCAGCAGTGATGTACAACAGCCCCAGCATTTT. Its protein product is CASSDVQQPQHF.

The count of this clone is one. The chain couples TRBV11-1 to TRBJ1-3, with D possibly being TRBD1 (6 bases). Trimming removed 5 bases from V and 0 bases from J, with 14 bases in between. There are 16 residues in the CDR3. The germline gives CDR1 SGHAT, CDR2 FQDESV (reference sequence). CDR3 loop: CASSRTDTHSGNTIYF. The CDR3 bases are TGTGCCAGCAGCCGGACAGACACTCACTCTGGAAACACCATATATTTT.